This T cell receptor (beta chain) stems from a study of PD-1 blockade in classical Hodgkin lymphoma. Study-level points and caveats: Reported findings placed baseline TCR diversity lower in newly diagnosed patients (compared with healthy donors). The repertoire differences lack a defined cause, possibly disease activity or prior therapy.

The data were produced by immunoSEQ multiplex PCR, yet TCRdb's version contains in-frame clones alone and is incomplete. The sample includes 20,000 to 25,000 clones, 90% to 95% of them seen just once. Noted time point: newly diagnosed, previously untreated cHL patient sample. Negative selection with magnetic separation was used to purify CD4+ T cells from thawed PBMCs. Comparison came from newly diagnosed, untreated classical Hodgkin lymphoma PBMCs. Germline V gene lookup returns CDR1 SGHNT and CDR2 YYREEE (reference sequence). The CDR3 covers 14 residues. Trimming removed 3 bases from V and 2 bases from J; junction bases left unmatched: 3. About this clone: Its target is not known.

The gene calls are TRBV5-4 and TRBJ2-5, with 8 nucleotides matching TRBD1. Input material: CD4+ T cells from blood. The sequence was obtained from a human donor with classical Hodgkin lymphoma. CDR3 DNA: TGTGCCAGCAGCTCGGGACAGGCTCAAGAGACCCAGTACTTC. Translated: CASSSGQAQETQYF.